This T cell receptor (beta chain) appears in the sequencing data of a study of blood T cell repertoires in COVID-19. The wider study: Samples taken during acute and convalescent COVID-19 were collected in the United States, Italy and Spain. T cells, B-cell-depleted T cells, or PBMCs provided the cDNA or gDNA that served as material.

The CDR3 runs to 14 residues. Germline CDR1 reads GTSNPN; CDR2 reads SVGIG (reference sequence). V lost 8 bases and J 2 bases, leaving 16 bases between the germline ends. Source study methods: Amplifying reference gene primers gave estimates of nucleated cell counts. Here immunoSEQ multiplex PCR was the method, and the copy in TCRdb shows in-frame clones only, minus some. That table gives V, J and clone size, and the DNA gave D and trimming. The sample comprises more than 150,000 clones, about 85% of which are singletons, and roughly 0.99% rests with the top ten. The chain carries TRBV30 and TRBJ1-5, with D perhaps TRBD1 (5 bases). Source material: peripheral blood. This sequence originates from a man younger than 35 with acute or convalescent COVID-19. The CDR3 reads CALDWGVGNQPQHF. The DNA of the CDR3 is TGTGCCCTTGACTGGGGGGTCGGCAATCAGCCCCAGCATTTT.